These 15 T cell receptor beta chains came from one sample sequenced in a study of T cells in Graves' hyperthyroidism and ophthalmopathy. The CDR3 regions of TCR beta were amplified from RNA transcripts. The HTBI primer set served for first-round RT-PCR of the TCR CDR3. TCRdb redid the calling of the multiplex PCR reads with MiXCR, one entry per CDR3 protein. The sample shows over 700,000 distinct CDR3 sequences, 18% of them seen only once. The source material was blood. Receptors originate from a woman aged 45 to 65 with Graves' hyperthyroidism that later progressed to Graves' ophthalmopathy.

This clonotype was counted a few times. This chain uses TRBV6-1 with TRBJ2-1, with D unresolved. The V end was cut by 5 bases, the J end by 9 bases, with 11 bases between. The length of the CDR3 is 12 residues. The germline CDR1 and CDR2 sequences are MNHNS and SASEGT. CDR3 sequence: CASSPTSFEQFF. CDR3 bases: TGTGCCAGCAGTCCTACCTCCTTTGAGCAGTTCTTC.

This clonotype was seen more than once but under ten times. V usage is TRBV7-2 and J usage is TRBJ1-2; TRBD1 is a possible D gene (6 bases). CDR1 and CDR2 (germline): SGHTA, FQGNSA. The CDR3 totals 13 residues. Trimming pared 3 bases from V and 7 bases from J, leaving 12 bases between. In nucleotides, the CDR3 is TGTGCCAGCAGCTTGTTGGGGGCGGGTGGCTACACCTTC. Protein sequence: CASSLLGAGGYTF.

The table lists this clonotype with a few counts. The V gene is TRBV24-1, the J gene TRBJ1-2; 8 bases fit TRBD1. The CDR3 extends over 17 amino acids. With 4 bases clipped from V and 8 bases from J, the junction kept 17 bases outside the gene matches. Germline-derived CDR1 and CDR2 are KGHDR and SFDVKD. CDR3 in DNA: TGTGCCACCAGTGAGAAGCCGGGACAGGCCCGGTGGGCGGGCTACACCTTC. This encodes CATSEKPGQARWAGYTF.

This clonotype was seen only a few times. The chain employs TRBV11-2 and TRBJ2-1; 8 bases align to TRBD1. V shed 2 bases, J shed 4 bases, and the junction held 7 bases outside the gene matches. This CDR3 has 16 amino acids. CDR1 and CDR2 (germline): SGHAT, FQNNGV. The chain's CDR3 is CASSLSGGGHYNEQFF. The CDR3 region has the DNA TGTGCCAGCAGCTTATCAGGGGGCGGACATTACAATGAGCAGTTCTTC.

The CDR3 sequence: CATRKRSSLSDEQFF. Here the CDR3 DNA reads TGTGCCACCCGAAAGAGGTCTAGCTTGAGCGATGAGCAGTTCTTC. The rearrangement joins TRBV15 to TRBJ2-1; D may be TRBD2 (5 bases). This CDR3 contains 15 residues. V lost 8 bases and J 8 bases, leaving 22 bases between the germline ends. Germline V gene lookup returns CDR1 LNHNV and CDR2 YYDKDF (reference sequence).

The sample holds many counts of this clonotype. V is TRBV5-1 and J is TRBJ2-2; TRBD2 might be the D (5 bases). The germline V and J ends were trimmed by 6 bases and 5 bases, with 8 bases remaining between them. The length of the CDR3 is 12 residues. Germline V lookup: CDR1 SGHRS, CDR2 YFSETQ. The CDR3, as DNA: TGCGCCAGCACGCGGGCGACCGGGGAGCTGTTTTTT. Translating gives CASTRATGELFF.

The chain recombines TRBV6-1 with TRBJ2-7; D might be TRBD2 (6 bases). V was trimmed by 3 bases and J by 3 bases, leaving 9 bases between them. Germline V gives CDR1 MNHNS, CDR2 SASEGT. The CDR3 extends over 13 amino acids. CDR3 nucleotide sequence: TGTGCCAGCAGTGATGGGGGAGGCTACGAGCAGTACTTC. It encodes CASSDGGGYEQYF.

This clonotype was seen many times. The gene calls are TRBV6-2 or TRBV6-3 and TRBJ2-5, with D maybe TRBD2 (5 bases). V was cut by 6 bases and J by 2 bases, with 13 bases left in between. Germline assignment: CDR1 MNHEY and CDR2 SVGEGT. This CDR3 contains 14 residues. Written as DNA, the CDR3 is TGTGCCAGCAGCCAAATACGGGGACAAGAGACCCAGTACTTC. It specifies CASSQIRGQETQYF.

This rearrangement joins TRBV9 to TRBJ2-1; no reliable D call. The CDR3 runs to 13 residues. Germline V CDR1 and CDR2: SGDLS, YYNGEE. Deletions cut 4 bases from V and 7 bases from J, with 12 bases between. The CDR3 DNA reads TGTGCCAGCAGCCCACGAACGGAGAATGAGCAGTTCTTC. Amino acids: CASSPRTENEQFF.

A few counts support this clonotype. This chain uses TRBV27 with TRBJ1-4; D gene ambiguous. The CDR3 covers 12 residues. V lost 6 bases and J 7 bases, leaving 9 bases between the germline ends. Germline lookup yields CDR1 MNHEY and CDR2 SMNVEV (reference sequence). The DNA for the CDR3 is TGTGCCAGCAGCGGGATGGGTGAAAAACTGTTTTTT. This translates into CASSGMGEKLFF.

About this clonotype: The junction departs from germline at one end; a sequencing error may be responsible. The V gene is TRBV3-1, the J gene TRBJ2-1, with 9 positions matching TRBD2. CDR1 and CDR2 from the germline V gene are LGHDT and YNNKEL (reference sequence). This CDR3 has 16 residues. CDR3: CASCQGVRGGFDEQFF. Written as DNA, the CDR3 is TGTGCCAGCTGCCAAGGGGTGCGGGGGGGTTTTGATGAGCAGTTCTTC.

This chain links TRBV9 with TRBJ2-1; D is ambiguous. The CDR3 consists of 14 residues. CDR1 and CDR2 from the germline V gene are SGDLS and YYNGEE. Trimming pared 0 bases from V and 6 bases from J, leaving 10 bases between. The CDR3 spells CASSVGDSGNEQFF. The CDR3 DNA reads TGTGCCAGCAGCGTAGGTGATTCGGGCAATGAGCAGTTCTTC.

This sequence joins TRBV10-3 and TRBJ2-1, with D unresolved. V was shortened by 2 bases and J by 8 bases, with 13 bases between the two germline ends. This CDR3 region has 14 residues. Germline V CDR1 and CDR2: ENHRY, SYGVKD. CDR3 DNA sequence: TGTGCCATCAGTGAGATGGCCTCCTCGGATGAGCAGTTCTTC. This sequence encodes CAISEMASSDEQFF.

The rearrangement joins TRBV3-1 to TRBJ2-3; tentatively, D is TRBD2 (5 bases). This CDR3 has 16 residues. The V end was cut by 0 bases, the J end by 3 bases, with 13 bases between. Germline V lookup: CDR1 LGHDT, CDR2 YNNKEL (reference sequence). For the CDR3, the DNA is TGTGCCAGCAGCCAAGATCGAGGACTTTTAACAGATACGCAGTATTTT. Translation: CASSQDRGLLTDTQYF.

This clonotype occurred many times. The genes are TRBV9 and TRBJ2-3; D is ambiguous. Trimming stripped 0 bases from V and 0 bases from J, with 8 bases between. CDR1 SGDLS and CDR2 YYNGEE come from the germline V gene. The CDR3 has 15 amino acids. CDR3 loop: CASSVEPHSTDTQYF. The CDR3 nucleotides read TGTGCCAGCAGCGTAGAACCCCATAGCACAGATACGCAGTATTTT.